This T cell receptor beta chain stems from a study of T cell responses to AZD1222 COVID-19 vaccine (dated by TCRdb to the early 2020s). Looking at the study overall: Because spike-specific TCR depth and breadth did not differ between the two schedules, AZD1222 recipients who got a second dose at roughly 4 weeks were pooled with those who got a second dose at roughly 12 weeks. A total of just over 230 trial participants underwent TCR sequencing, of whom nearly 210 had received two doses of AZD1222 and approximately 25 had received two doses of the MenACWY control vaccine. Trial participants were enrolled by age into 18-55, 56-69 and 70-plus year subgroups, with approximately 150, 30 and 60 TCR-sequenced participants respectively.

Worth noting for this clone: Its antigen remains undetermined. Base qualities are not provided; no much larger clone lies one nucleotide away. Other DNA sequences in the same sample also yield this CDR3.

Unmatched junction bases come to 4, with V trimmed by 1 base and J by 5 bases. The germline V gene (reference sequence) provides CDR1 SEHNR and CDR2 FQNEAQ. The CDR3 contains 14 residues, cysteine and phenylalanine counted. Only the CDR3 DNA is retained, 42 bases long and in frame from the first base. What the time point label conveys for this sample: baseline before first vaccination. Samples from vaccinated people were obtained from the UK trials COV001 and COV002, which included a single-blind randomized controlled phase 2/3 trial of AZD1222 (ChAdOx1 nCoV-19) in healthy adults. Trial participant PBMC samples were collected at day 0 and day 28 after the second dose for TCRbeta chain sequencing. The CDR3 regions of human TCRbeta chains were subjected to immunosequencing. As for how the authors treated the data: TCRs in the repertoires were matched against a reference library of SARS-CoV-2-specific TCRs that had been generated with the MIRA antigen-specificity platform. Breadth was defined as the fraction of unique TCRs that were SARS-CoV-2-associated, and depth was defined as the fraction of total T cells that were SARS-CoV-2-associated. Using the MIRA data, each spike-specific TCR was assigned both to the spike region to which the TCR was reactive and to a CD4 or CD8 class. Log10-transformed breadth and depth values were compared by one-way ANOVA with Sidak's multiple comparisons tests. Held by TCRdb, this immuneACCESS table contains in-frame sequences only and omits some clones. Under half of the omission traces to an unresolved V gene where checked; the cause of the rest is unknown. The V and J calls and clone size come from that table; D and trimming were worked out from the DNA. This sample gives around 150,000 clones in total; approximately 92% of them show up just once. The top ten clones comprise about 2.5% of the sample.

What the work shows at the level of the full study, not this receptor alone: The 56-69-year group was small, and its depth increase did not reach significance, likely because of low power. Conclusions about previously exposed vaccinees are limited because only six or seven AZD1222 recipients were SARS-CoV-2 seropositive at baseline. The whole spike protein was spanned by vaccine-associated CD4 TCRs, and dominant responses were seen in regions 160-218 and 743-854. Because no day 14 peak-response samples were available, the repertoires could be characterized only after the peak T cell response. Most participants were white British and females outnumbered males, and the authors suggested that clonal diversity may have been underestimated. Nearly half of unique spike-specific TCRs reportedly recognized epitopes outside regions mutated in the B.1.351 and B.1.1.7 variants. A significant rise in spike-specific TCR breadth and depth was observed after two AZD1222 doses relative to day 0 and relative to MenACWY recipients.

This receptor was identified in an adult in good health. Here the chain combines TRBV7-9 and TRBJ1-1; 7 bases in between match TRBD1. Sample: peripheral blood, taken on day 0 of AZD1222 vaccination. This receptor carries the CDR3 CASSLEARGTEAFF. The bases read TGTGCCAGCAGCTTAGAAGCCAGGGGGACTGAAGCTTTCTTT.